This T cell receptor (beta chain) was documented in a study of blood T cell repertoires in COVID-19. Looking at the study overall: The United States, Italy and Spain supplied acute and convalescent COVID-19 samples. Sources were T cells, B-cell-depleted T cells, or PBMCs; the material itself was cDNA or gDNA.

The germline V gene has CDR1 MNHNS and CDR2 SASEGT. Trimming took off 1 base at V and 11 bases at J, with 17 bases between the two ends. The CDR3 loop spans 14 amino acids. Data came from immunoSEQ multiplex PCR; TCRdb stores just in-frame clones and leaves some out. The data contain approximately 200,000 clones, around 94% of them singletons. J is TRBJ1-1 and V is TRBV6-1, with D maybe TRBD1 (5 bases). The sequence was obtained from a man aged 30-40 years with COVID-19, enrolled during active disease. Material for sequencing was peripheral blood. Written as DNA, the CDR3 is TGTGCCAGCAGTGAAGGCGGCGCCTATGGGGGGGCTTTCTTT. It is translated as CASSEGGAYGGAFF.